The rows below give T cell receptor beta chains drawn from one sample of a study of control samples from healthy donors and cancer patients. Method: immunoSEQ multiplex PCR; TCRdb's copy keeps in-frame clones and lacks some. The table has about 53,000 clones, roughly nine tenths seen once. What was sequenced was PBMCs. Receptors originate from a man between 60 and 75 years old with head and neck cancer. Both conserved end residues are part of each CDR3. D genes are given only for firm matches.

V: TRBV18; D: -; J: TRBJ2-2; CDR3: CASSPPARDGTGELFF
V: TRBV4-2; D: -; J: TRBJ2-3; CDR3: CASSQGAGEEDTQYF
V: TRBV28; D: -; J: TRBJ2-7; CDR3: CASRNGASYEQYF
V: TRBV3-1/TRBV3-2; D: TRBD1; J: TRBJ1-2; CDR3: CASSQDLPGGRFYTF
V: TRBV30; D: -; J: TRBJ2-1; CDR3: CAWSRQRRFSKEEFF
V: TRBV29-1; D: -; J: TRBJ2-7; CDR3: CSVDIGDEQYF
V: TRBV3-1/TRBV3-2; D: -; J: TRBJ1-2; CDR3: CASSRRRGVNYGYTF
V: TRBV4-3; D: -; J: TRBJ2-6; CDR3: CASSQDWGTGANVLTF
V: TRBV7-3; D: TRBD2; J: TRBJ2-1; CDR3: CASSLTPGGGEQFF
V: TRBV25-1; D: -; J: TRBJ1-3; CDR3: CASSENSFLNTIYF
V: TRBV5-1; D: -; J: TRBJ2-5; CDR3: CASSWAAGETQYF
V: TRBV10-3; D: TRBD1; J: TRBJ2-3; CDR3: CAISGAGGDPSTDTQYF
V: TRBV4-1; D: -; J: TRBJ2-3; CDR3: CASSRQSSGAYDTQYF
V: TRBV6-1; D: -; J: TRBJ2-7; CDR3: CASSELSGSIGKYF
V: TRBV6-5; D: -; J: TRBJ2-7; CDR3: CASSVGGLYEQYF
V: TRBV28; D: TRBD1; J: TRBJ2-7; CDR3: CASSETGTGGKRQYF
V: TRBV3-1/TRBV3-2; D: -; J: TRBJ1-4; CDR3: CASSRLRTTNEKLFF
V: TRBV21-1; D: -; J: TRBJ2-7; CDR3: CASSKRSGRTGPLNEQYF
V: TRBV18; D: TRBD1; J: TRBJ2-7; CDR3: CASSPLGQGARNEQYF
V: TRBV5-4; D: TRBD1; J: TRBJ2-3; CDR3: CASSLGDDRGWGTDTQYF
V: TRBV15; D: -; J: TRBJ1-4; CDR3: CATSRDYPGSSEKLFF
V: TRBV6-5; D: -; J: TRBJ2-3; CDR3: CASSYGGPITDTQYF
V: TRBV7-2; D: TRBD2; J: TRBJ2-5; CDR3: CASSPRTSGTAYEETQYF
V: TRBV4-1; D: -; J: TRBJ1-6; CDR3: CASSQVLWTNRPTDNSPLHF
V: TRBV19; D: TRBD1; J: TRBJ1-4; CDR3: CASSFGQGADEKLFF